The source of this TCR beta chain is a study of blood T cells in healthy people across ages. With a J-beta primer mix and a sample-barcoded 5' primer, a second PCR ran about 7 to 11 cycles. TCRdb ran MiXCR on the 5' RACE reads and lists one entry per CDR3 protein. The repertoire holds 1.5 million to 1.8 million distinct CDR3 sequences, with roughly 43% as singletons. Every sample gave at least 5.5 micrograms of total RNA when it was extracted. Of note for this clonotype: The antigen is not known.

Broader study findings: Versus aged donors, long-lived donors had higher diversity and more naive CD4+ cells.

This CDR3 comprises 16 residues. Trimming took 3 bases from V and 3 from J; bases not matched to a gene: 7. Material: blood. The chain couples TRBV12-3 or TRBV12-4 to TRBJ1-5, with TRBD1 matching 8 bases. The sequence came from a woman between 18 and 29 years old in good health. This CDR3 reads CASSFDQGANNQPQHF. CDR3 coding DNA: TGTGCCAGCAGTTTCGATCAGGGGGCGAACAATCAGCCCCAGCATTTT.